This note documents a single TCR beta chain sequence. The target antigen is unknown. The data belong to a study of T cells in Graves' hyperthyroidism and ophthalmopathy. Study-level background: Peripheral blood was secured at the point of initial diagnosis, before any treatment.

Study results and caveats: Blood also contained most expanded thyroid clonotypes above 0.001.

Amplification yielded TCR beta CDR3 regions, with RNA transcripts as the source. The TCR CDR3 was amplified in a first-round RT-PCR using the HTBI primer set. TCRdb analysed the multiplex PCR reads with MiXCR anew, one entry per CDR3 protein. Counted here are 350,000 to 400,000 distinct CDR3 sequences, approximately 18% occurring once; the ten biggest clones make up 35% to 45%. CDR3 length: 14 residues. Trimming took off 4 bases at V and 4 bases at J, with 13 bases between the two ends. Clinicians diagnosed patients from clinical symptoms, serum thyroxine and TRAb, thyroid ultrasound and orbital computed tomography.

Sequenced input: blood. The chain combines TRBV12-3 or TRBV12-4 with TRBJ2-5; D may correspond to TRBD1 or TRBD2 (5 bases each). This TCR came from a man between 18 and 35 years old with Graves' ophthalmopathy. CDR3 coding DNA: TGTGCCAGCAGTTCCGGGACGGAGCGAGAGACCCAGTACTTC. As protein: CASSSGTERETQYF.